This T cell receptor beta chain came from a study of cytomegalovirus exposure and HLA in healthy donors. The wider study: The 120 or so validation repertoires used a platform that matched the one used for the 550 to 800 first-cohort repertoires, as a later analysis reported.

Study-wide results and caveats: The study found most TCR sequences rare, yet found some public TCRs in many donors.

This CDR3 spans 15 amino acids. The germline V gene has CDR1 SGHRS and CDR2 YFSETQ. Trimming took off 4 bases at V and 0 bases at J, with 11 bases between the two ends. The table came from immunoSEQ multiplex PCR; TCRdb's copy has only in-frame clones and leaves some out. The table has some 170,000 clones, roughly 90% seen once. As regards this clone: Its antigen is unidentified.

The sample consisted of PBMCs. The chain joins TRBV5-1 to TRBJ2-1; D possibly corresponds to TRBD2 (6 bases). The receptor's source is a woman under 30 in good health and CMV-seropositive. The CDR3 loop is CASSISGSSYNEQFF. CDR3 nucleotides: TGCGCCAGCAGCATTAGCGGAAGCTCCTACAATGAGCAGTTCTTC.